The 14 T cell receptor beta chains in this list originate from one sample, sequenced in a study of human T cells and chemical hapten exposure. The time point denotes: patch test 2, 6 weeks after DPC sensitization. Treatment specified: therapeutic diphenylcyclopropenone sensitization with weekly scalp DPC. TCRdb analysed the RACE reads with MiXCR anew, one entry per CDR3 protein. The sample includes some 100,000 distinct CDR3 sequences, 7% to 10% of them seen just once. Sequencing was performed on whole blood, taken in connection with sensitization to the hapten diphenylcyclopropenone (DPC). The receptors shown here come from a woman aged 40 to 50 with alopecia areata. Some clones in this sample may be carry-over from other donors' samples.

The chain recombines TRBV28 with TRBJ2-5, with 9 bases that match TRBD1. Germline V lookup: CDR1 MDHEN, CDR2 SYDVKM. The CDR3 contains 12 residues. V was clipped by 7 bases and J by 7 bases; unmatched bases: 4. The CDR3 DNA sequence: TGTGCCAGCAACAGGGGGCCGGGGACCCAGTACTTC. As protein: CASNRGPGTQYF.

There are many counts of this clonotype. The chain links TRBV19 to TRBJ2-1; the D gene is possibly TRBD1 (6 bases). This CDR3 comprises 16 residues. Trimming pared 9 bases from V and 0 bases from J, leaving 18 bases between. Looked up from germline, CDR1 is LNHDA and CDR2 is SQIVND (reference sequence). CDR3 DNA sequence: TGTGCCAGCAGGGGTGAGGGCAGCGGCTCCTACAATGAGCAGTTCTTC. Protein product: CASRGEGSGSYNEQFF. The whole variable domain, filled in from reference TRBV19 and TRBJ2-1, reads DGGITQSPKYLFRKEGQNVTLSCEQNLNHDAMYWYRQDPGQGLRLIYYSQIVNDFQKGDIAEGYSVSREKKESFPLTVTSAQKNPTAFYLCASRGEGSGSYNEQFFGPGTRLTVL.

This clonotype has just a few counts. The rearrangement joins TRBV7-9 to TRBJ1-1; no reliable D call. Germline V gene sequence: CDR1 SEHNR, CDR2 FQNEAQ (reference sequence). CDR3 length equals 14 residues. V shed 5 bases and J shed 0 bases, with 10 bases lying between them. DNA of the CDR3: TGTGCCAGCAGCCTCCCCATCTTGAACACTGAAGCTTTCTTT. It is translated as CASSLPILNTEAFF. Using reference TRBV7-9 and TRBJ1-1 for the parts outside the CDR3, the full variable domain is DTGVSQNPRHKITKRGQNVTFRCDPISEHNRLYWYRQTLGQGPEFLTYFQNEAQLEKSRLLSDRFSAERPKGSFSTLEIQRTEQGDSAMYLCASSLPILNTEAFFGQGTRLTVV.

This clonotype came up many times. This sequence joins TRBV7-9 and TRBJ2-3; D call uncertain. Trimming took off 1 base at V and 2 bases at J, with 19 bases between the two ends. The V gene's germline CDR1 is SEHNR and CDR2 FQNEAQ (reference sequence). CDR3 size: 18 residues. CDR3 loop: CASSLGWQSKIHTDTQYF. CDR3 nucleotide sequence: TGTGCCAGCAGCTTAGGTTGGCAGAGCAAGATTCACACAGATACGCAGTATTTT.

This clonotype was observed many times. This sequence joins TRBV7-6 and TRBJ2-1, with TRBD2 matching over 7 bases. V lost 5 bases to trimming and J lost 2 bases; unmatched junction nucleotides: 9. CDR3 size: 16 residues. CDR1 is SGHVS, CDR2 FNYEAQ, per germline. The CDR3 sequence is CASSERPGRTYNEQFF. The CDR3 bases are TGTGCCAGCAGCGAAAGGCCCGGGAGGACCTACAATGAGCAGTTCTTC.

This clonotype has ten or more counts. V usage is TRBV24-1 and J usage is TRBJ2-5; a possible D gene is TRBD1 (8 bases). The CDR3 extends over 16 amino acids. The V gene's germline CDR1 is KGHDR and CDR2 SFDVKD. Trimming stripped 3 bases from V and 5 bases from J, with 18 bases between. The CDR3 region is CATSDALTGEGETQYF. As DNA, the CDR3 is TGTGCCACCAGTGATGCACTGACAGGGGAGGGTGAGACCCAGTACTTC.

In this sample, this clonotype turned up a few times. The gene calls are TRBV9 and TRBJ2-2; D is uncertain. The CDR3 is 15 amino acids. Germline lookup yields CDR1 SGDLS and CDR2 YYNGEE. V lost 0 bases, J lost 3 bases, and 9 bases lay in between. In DNA, the CDR3 is TGTGCCAGCAGCGTAGCTGGTGGCTACACCGGGGAGCTGTTTTTT. This gives the protein CASSVAGGYTGELFF.

The V call is TRBV9, the J call TRBJ2-6; 7 nucleotides line up with TRBD1. V shed 7 bases, J shed 0 bases, and the junction held 10 bases outside the gene matches. CDR3 length equals 17 residues. The germline V gene has CDR1 SGDLS and CDR2 YYNGEE. The CDR3 reads CASSTGTVLSGANVLTF. CDR3 nucleotides: TGTGCCAGCTCCACCGGGACAGTCCTCTCTGGGGCCAACGTCCTGACTTTC.

At least ten counts were recorded for this clonotype. The chain combines TRBV20-1 with TRBJ2-4; the match to TRBD2 covers 12 bases. After removal of 5 bases from V and 13 bases from J, the junction contained 9 bases not matched to a gene. Per the germline V gene, CDR1 is DFQATT and CDR2 is SNEGSKA (reference sequence). This CDR3 has 13 residues. The CDR3 loop is CSASPGLAGQQYF. CDR3 DNA sequence: TGCAGTGCTTCACCGGGACTAGCGGGTCAACAGTACTTC.

The chain is built from TRBV2 and TRBJ2-1; 10 bases align to TRBD2. The CDR3 has 16 amino acids. Germline assignment: CDR1 SNHLY and CDR2 FYNNEI. Germline trimming cut 6 bases from V and 6 bases from J; bases unmatched to any gene: 11. This CDR3 is CASSPPGTSASNEQFF. Here the CDR3 DNA reads TGTGCCAGCAGCCCACCCGGGACTAGCGCATCCAATGAGCAGTTCTTC.

The V call is TRBV7-2, the J call TRBJ2-7, with TRBD2 as a possible D gene (6 bases). From germline, CDR1 is SGHTA and CDR2 FQGNSA. The V end was cut by 5 bases, the J end by 9 bases, with 17 bases between. This CDR3 is built from 13 residues. CDR3 sequence reads: CASSPQGASVQYF. DNA for the CDR3: TGTGCCAGCAGCCCCCAAGGGGCTAGCGTGCAGTACTTC.

This clonotype turned up a few times. The V gene is TRBV6-6, the J gene TRBJ1-1; maybe TRBD1 (6 bases). This CDR3 has 16 residues. Germline V gene data show CDR1 as MNHNY and CDR2 as SVGAGI (reference sequence). V dropped 7 bases and J dropped 0 bases, with 18 bases sitting between them. For the CDR3, the DNA is TGTGCCAGCACCGAACAGGGTACATTCATGAACACTGAAGCTTTCTTT. Its protein product is CASTEQGTFMNTEAFF.

The chain recombines TRBV5-4 with TRBJ1-1, with 8 bases matching TRBD1. The CDR3 contains 15 residues. The V segment lost 1 base and the J segment 6 bases; nucleotides outside the gene matches: 8. Per the germline V gene, CDR1 is SGHNT and CDR2 is YYREEE (reference sequence). Here the CDR3 DNA reads TGTGCCAGCAGCTTGCCGACAGGGGAGATTTCTGAAGCTTTCTTT. Translation gives CASSLPTGEISEAFF.

The V call is TRBV20-1, the J call TRBJ1-4; D is unresolved. Trimming shortened V by 0 bases and J by 7 bases, and 15 bases separated the two germline ends. The CDR3 consists of 15 residues. Germline assignment: CDR1 DFQATT and CDR2 SNEGSKA (reference sequence). CDR3 in amino acids: CSARDQFGGREKLFF. CDR3 coding DNA: TGCAGTGCTAGAGATCAATTCGGCGGGCGTGAAAAACTGTTTTTT.